Detailed here is one TCR beta chain. The table lists this clone with a few counts. Its antigen remains unidentified. Per-base quality was not reported, and no clone a single base away is much larger than it. The sample comes from a study of blood T cell repertoires in COVID-19 (dated by TCRdb to 2020 to 2022). Turning to the overall study: Samples covering the acute and convalescent phases of COVID-19 were provided by collaborators in the United States, Italy and Spain. The prospective study material was composed of cDNA or gDNA derived from T cells, B-cell-depleted T cells, or PBMCs. Subjects who had been exposed to COVID-19, were actively infected with it, or had recovered from it provided the deeply sampled blood TCRbeta repertoires that made up the dataset. The repertoires were made available in a free public database intended to serve as a resource for research on the immune response to SARS-CoV-2. Samples came from the ongoing ImmuneRACE study (first 160 participants) plus 1,254 subjects from 6 global collaborators. The sample metadata nearly always contained a de-identified subject ID, COVID-19 status, age in years and sex. HLA class I and class II types, where available, came from metadata supplied by the sample provider rather than from assay-based typing. The paper's findings and limits, for the study overall: How much clinical and demographic metadata was included differed by source and by participant, and the metadata was provided uncurated.

Whole blood was collected in K2EDTA tubes by collaborating institutions according to the institutions' own protocols. For TCRbeta analysis, collaborator samples were shipped as frozen whole blood, as isolated PBMCs, or as DNA extracted from either sample type. The immunoSEQ Assay, a bias-controlled multiplex PCR, was used to amplify TCRbeta CDR3 regions from genomic DNA. The source study handled its data this way. Within the assay, amplification of reference gene primers was used to estimate how many nucleated cells each sample contained. To quantify the absolute abundance of each unique TCRbeta CDR3 rearrangement, sequence reads were collapsed and filtered. For each sample, productive Simpson clonality was calculated by taking the square root of Simpson's diversity index across productive rearrangements. TCRdb carries this immuneACCESS record with in-frame sequences only. Its versions omit some clonotypes, under half of them owing to an unresolved V gene in the studies checked, with the rest unexplained. The V and J calls and clone size were taken over from that table, and D and trimming were inferred from the DNA. The sample profile shows approximately 52,000 clones; around 93% of them were found once. The leading ten clones occupy 3.1% of the sample.

The junction shows trimming of 2 bases on V and 4 bases on J, plus 7 bases between the germline ends. CDR1 and CDR2, looked up from the germline V gene (reference sequence), are SGHKS and YYEKEE. Counted from cysteine to phenylalanine, this CDR3 has 14 amino acids. The entry retains the CDR3 DNA only, 42 bases that are in frame from base 1. The V gene is TRBV5-5 and the J gene is TRBJ1-6; no confident D gene assignment can be made. Sequenced input: peripheral blood. The clonotype originates from a man aged 45-65 years with acute or convalescent COVID-19. The sequence in DNA is TGTGCCAGCAGCTTAGGACTGTATAATTCACCCCTCCACTTT. Its protein product is CASSLGLYNSPLHF.